These 8 T cell receptor beta chains share one sample of origin, sequenced in a study of shared clonotypes between healthy human individuals. Measured with immunoSEQ multiplex PCR; TCRdb has only the in-frame clones, and not every one. The sample includes about a million clones, around 77% seen only once; the top ten take roughly 0.9%. Sequencing was performed on memory CD4+ T cells from PBMCs. Noted subset: CD45RA-negative fraction. The receptors were gathered from a young man in good health. Some clones in this sample may be carry-over from other donors' samples.

This clone was seen only a few times. V gene TRBV15 combines with J gene TRBJ2-2; 9 bases agree with TRBD1. Germline CDR1 is LNHNV and CDR2 is YYDKDF (reference sequence). This CDR3 contains 15 residues. The J segment lost 7 bases and the V segment lost 1 base, leaving 4 bases of the junction unmatched. CDR3 DNA sequence: TGTGCCACCAGCAGAGGAAGGGGACAGGGCGGGGAGCTGTTTTTT. Its protein product is CATSRGRGQGGELFF.

This chain uses TRBV7-9 with TRBJ2-7, with 8 bases that match TRBD1. V shed 5 bases, J shed 3 bases, and the junction held 9 bases outside the gene matches. CDR3 length equals 15 residues. Germline CDR1 reads SEHNR; CDR2 reads FQNEAQ (reference sequence). CDR3 residues: CASSLDQGAVYEQYF. The CDR3 DNA reads as TGTGCCAGCAGCCTAGATCAGGGGGCTGTCTACGAGCAGTACTTC.

With regard to this clone: A much larger clone sits a single nucleotide away, making a read error possible. Other DNA sequences in this specimen translate into the identical CDR3. This chain joins TRBV14 and TRBJ2-1, with no clear D. From germline, CDR1 is SGHDN and CDR2 FVKESK. Trimming removed 4 bases from V and 0 bases from J, with 4 bases in between. There are 13 residues in the CDR3. CDR3 residues: CASSPSSYNEQFF. In DNA, the CDR3 is TGTGCCAGCAGCCCGAGCTCCTACAATGAGCAGTTCTTC.

This clone was found once. Other DNA sequences of this sample code for an identical CDR3. The chain couples TRBV5-1 to TRBJ1-3; D is unclear. Per the germline V gene, CDR1 is SGHRS and CDR2 is YFSETQ. The CDR3 is 13 residues long. V was trimmed by 4 bases and J by 0 bases, leaving 5 bases between them. CDR3 sequence (DNA): TGCGCCAGCAGCCCTGGCTCTGGAAACACCATATATTTT. Encoded protein: CASSPGSGNTIYF.

This chain's CDR3 is CASSLSRFSIGEQFF. The CDR3, as DNA: TGTGCCAGCAGTTTGAGTAGATTCAGTATCGGTGAGCAGTTCTTC. The chain couples TRBV27 to TRBJ2-1; D is unclear. Germline V gives CDR1 MNHEY, CDR2 SMNVEV (reference sequence). Trimming stripped 3 bases from V and 9 bases from J, with 18 bases between. This CDR3 spans 15 amino acids.

The chain uses TRBV19 and TRBJ2-7; D unresolved. The germline CDR1 and CDR2 sequences are LNHDA and SQIVND (reference sequence). This CDR3 region has 14 residues. Trimming left V 3 bases short and J 6 bases short, with 15 bases between. For the CDR3, the DNA is TGTGCCAGTAGTATGGATCCCTACCCAGGCGAGCAGTACTTC. Translated: CASSMDPYPGEQYF.

V gene TRBV5-6 combines with J gene TRBJ2-1; the match to TRBD2 covers 10 bases. Germline V gene lookup returns CDR1 SGHDT and CDR2 YYEEEE. CDR3 length: 15 residues. Losses at the gene ends were 1 base for V and 7 bases for J; bases not matched to a gene: 5. CDR3 bases: TGTGCCAGCAGCTTGCCTAGCGGGAGTCAGAATGAGCAGTTCTTC. Its translation is CASSLPSGSQNEQFF.

The DNA of the CDR3 is TGTGCCAGCAGTTCGCCAGGGGTTCTCTCCTACGAGCAGTACTTC. This encodes CASSSPGVLSYEQYF. The chain combines TRBV28 with TRBJ2-7; possible D gene TRBD1, 6 bases. CDR1 is MDHEN and CDR2 is SYDVKM in the germline V gene. V was cut by 4 bases and J by 0 bases, with 13 bases left in between. CDR3 size: 15 residues. The entire variable domain, with the rest obtained from reference TRBV28 and TRBJ2-7, is as follows: DVKVTQSSRYLVKRTGEKVFLECVQDMDHENMFWYRQDPGLGLRLIYFSYDVKMKEKGDIPEGYSVSREKKERFSLILESASTNQTSMYLCASSSPGVLSYEQYFGPGTRLTVT.